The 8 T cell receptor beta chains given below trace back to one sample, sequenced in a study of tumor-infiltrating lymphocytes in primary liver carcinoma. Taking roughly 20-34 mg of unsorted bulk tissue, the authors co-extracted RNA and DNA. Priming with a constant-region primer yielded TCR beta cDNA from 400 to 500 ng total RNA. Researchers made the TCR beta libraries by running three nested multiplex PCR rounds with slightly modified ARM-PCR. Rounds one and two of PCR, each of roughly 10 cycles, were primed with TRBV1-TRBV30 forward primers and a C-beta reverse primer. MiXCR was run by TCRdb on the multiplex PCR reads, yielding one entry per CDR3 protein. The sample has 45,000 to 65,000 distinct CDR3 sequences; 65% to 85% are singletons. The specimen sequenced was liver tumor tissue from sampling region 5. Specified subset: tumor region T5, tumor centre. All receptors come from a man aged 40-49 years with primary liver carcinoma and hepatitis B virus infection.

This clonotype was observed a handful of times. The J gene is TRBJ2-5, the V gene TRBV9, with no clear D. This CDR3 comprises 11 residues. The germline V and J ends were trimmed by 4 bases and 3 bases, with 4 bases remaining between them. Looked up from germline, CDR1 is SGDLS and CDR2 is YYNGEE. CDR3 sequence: CASSFKETQYF. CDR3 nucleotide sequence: TGTGCCAGCAGCTTTAAAGAGACCCAGTACTTC.

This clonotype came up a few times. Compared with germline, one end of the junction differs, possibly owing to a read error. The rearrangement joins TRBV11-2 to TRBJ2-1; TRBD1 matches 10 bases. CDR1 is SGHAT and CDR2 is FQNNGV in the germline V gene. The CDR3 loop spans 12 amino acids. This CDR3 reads CAGSYGTGEKFF. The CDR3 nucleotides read TGTGCCGGCAGCTACGGGACAGGGGAGAAATTCTTC.

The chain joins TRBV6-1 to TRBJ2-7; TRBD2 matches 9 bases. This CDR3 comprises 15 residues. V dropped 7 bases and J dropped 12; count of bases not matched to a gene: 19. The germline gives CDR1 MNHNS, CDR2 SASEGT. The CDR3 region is CASTLTGGRAYKRYF. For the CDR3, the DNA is TGTGCCAGCACCCTGACTGGCGGGAGGGCCTACAAGCGGTACTTC.

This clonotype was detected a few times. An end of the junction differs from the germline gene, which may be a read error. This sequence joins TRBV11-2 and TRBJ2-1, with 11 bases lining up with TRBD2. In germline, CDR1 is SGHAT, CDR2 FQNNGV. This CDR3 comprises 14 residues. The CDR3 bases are TGCGTCAGCAGCCAGACTAGCGGGACGGGTGAGCAGTTCTTC. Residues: CVSSQTSGTGEQFF.

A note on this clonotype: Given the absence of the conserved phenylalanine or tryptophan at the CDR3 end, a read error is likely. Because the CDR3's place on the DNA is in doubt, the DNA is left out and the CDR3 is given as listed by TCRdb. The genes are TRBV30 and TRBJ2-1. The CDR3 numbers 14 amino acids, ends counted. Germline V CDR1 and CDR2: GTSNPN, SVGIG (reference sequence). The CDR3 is CAWRSMASYNEQFI.

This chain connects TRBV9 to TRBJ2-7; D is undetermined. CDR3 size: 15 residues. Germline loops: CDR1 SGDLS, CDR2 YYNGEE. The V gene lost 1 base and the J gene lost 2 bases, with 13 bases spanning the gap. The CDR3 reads CASSVSKGVTYEQYF. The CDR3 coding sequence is TGTGCCAGCAGCGTAAGTAAAGGCGTTACCTACGAGCAGTACTTC.

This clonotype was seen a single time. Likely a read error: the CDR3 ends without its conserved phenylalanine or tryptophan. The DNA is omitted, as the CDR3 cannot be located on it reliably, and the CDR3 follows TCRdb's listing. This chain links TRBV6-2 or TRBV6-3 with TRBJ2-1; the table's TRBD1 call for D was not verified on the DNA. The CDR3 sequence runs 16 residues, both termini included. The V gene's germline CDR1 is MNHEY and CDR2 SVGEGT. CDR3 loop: CASSSPGQGTYNEQFI.

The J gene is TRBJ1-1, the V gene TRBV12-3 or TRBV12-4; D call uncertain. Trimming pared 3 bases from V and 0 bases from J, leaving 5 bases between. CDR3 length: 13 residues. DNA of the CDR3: TGTGCCAGCAGTTTTGGGTTGAACACTGAAGCTTTCTTT. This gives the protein CASSFGLNTEAFF.